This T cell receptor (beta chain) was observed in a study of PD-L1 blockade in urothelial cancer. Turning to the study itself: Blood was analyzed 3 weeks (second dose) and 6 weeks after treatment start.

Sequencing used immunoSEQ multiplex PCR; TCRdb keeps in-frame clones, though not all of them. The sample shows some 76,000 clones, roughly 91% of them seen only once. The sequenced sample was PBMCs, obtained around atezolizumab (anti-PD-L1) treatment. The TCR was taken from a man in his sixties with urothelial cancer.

The CDR3 spells CASSPPSLPTGYGYTF. The CDR3 DNA is TGTGCCAGCTCACCACCGAGTCTTCCGACAGGGTATGGCTACACCTTC. This sequence joins TRBV18 and TRBJ1-2; 7 positions agree with TRBD1. The germline V gene encodes CDR1 KGHSH and CDR2 LQKENI. The CDR3 is 16 residues long. Trimming cost V 0 bases and J 5 bases; bases outside gene matches: 9.